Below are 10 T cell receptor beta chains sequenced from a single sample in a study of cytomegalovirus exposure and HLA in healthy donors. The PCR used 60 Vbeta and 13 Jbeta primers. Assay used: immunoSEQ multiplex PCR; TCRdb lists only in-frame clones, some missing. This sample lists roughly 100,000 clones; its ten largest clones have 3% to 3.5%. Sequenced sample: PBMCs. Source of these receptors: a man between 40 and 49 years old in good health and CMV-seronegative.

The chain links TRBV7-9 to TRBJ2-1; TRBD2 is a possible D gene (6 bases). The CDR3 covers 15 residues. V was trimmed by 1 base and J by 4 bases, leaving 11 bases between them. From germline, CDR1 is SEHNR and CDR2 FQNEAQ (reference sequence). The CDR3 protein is CASSLVGREYNEQFF. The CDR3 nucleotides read TGTGCCAGCAGCTTAGTCGGACGGGAGTACAATGAGCAGTTCTTC.

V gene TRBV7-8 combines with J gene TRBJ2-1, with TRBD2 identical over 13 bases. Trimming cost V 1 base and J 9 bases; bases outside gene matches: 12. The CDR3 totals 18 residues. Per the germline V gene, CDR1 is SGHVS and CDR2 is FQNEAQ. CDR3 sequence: CASSLGTSGRAGWGEQFF. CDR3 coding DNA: TGTGCCAGCAGCTTAGGGACTAGCGGGAGAGCAGGGTGGGGTGAGCAGTTCTTC.

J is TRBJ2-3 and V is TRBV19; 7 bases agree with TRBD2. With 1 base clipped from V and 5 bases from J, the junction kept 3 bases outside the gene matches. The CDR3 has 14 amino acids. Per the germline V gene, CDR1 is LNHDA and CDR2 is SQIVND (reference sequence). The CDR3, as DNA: TGTGCCAGTAGTATAGGACTAGCCGTAGATACGCAGTATTTT. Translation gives CASSIGLAVDTQYF.

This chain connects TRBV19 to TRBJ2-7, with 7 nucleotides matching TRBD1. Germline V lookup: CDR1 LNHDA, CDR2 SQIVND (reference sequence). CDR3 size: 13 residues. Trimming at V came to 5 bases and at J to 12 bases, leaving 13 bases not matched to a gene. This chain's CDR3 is CASSSWDSPRRYF. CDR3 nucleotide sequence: TGTGCCAGTAGTTCCTGGGACAGCCCACGTCGGTACTTC.

The CDR3 protein is CASSLSTRGSSYNEQFF. The CDR3 DNA sequence: TGTGCCAGCAGTTTATCGACGCGCGGGAGCTCCTACAATGAGCAGTTCTTC. The J gene is TRBJ2-1, the V gene TRBV27, with 7 bases lining up with TRBD2. CDR1 and CDR2 (germline): MNHEY, SMNVEV (reference sequence). Losses at the gene ends were 0 bases for V and 0 bases for J; bases not matched to a gene: 5. The CDR3 length is 17 residues.

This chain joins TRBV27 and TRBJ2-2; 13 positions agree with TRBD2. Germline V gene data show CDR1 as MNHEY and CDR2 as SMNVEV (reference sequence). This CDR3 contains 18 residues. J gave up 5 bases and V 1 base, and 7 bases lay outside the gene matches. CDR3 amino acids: CASSLFWGGLAGTGELFF. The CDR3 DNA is TGTGCCAGCAGTTTATTTTGGGGGGGACTAGCGGGAACCGGGGAGCTGTTTTTT.

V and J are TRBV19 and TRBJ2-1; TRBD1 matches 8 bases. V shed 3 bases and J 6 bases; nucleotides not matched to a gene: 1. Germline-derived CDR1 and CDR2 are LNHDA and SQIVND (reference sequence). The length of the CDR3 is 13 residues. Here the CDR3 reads CASSIGTGNEQFF. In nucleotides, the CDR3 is TGTGCCAGTAGTATCGGGACAGGCAATGAGCAGTTCTTC. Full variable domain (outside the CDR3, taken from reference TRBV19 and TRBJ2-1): DGGITQSPKYLFRKEGQNVTLSCEQNLNHDAMYWYRQDPGQGLRLIYYSQIVNDFQKGDIAEGYSVSREKKESFPLTVTSAQKNPTAFYLCASSIGTGNEQFFGPGTRLTVL.

CDR3 region: CASSPGSSYEQYF. CDR3 in DNA: TGTGCCAGCTCGCCGGGGTCTTCCTACGAGCAGTACTTC. This chain connects TRBV19 to TRBJ2-7, with TRBD2 as a possible D gene (5 bases). This CDR3 has 13 amino acids. V lost 9 bases, J lost 1 base, and 13 bases lay in between. Germline V gene lookup returns CDR1 LNHDA and CDR2 SQIVND (reference sequence).

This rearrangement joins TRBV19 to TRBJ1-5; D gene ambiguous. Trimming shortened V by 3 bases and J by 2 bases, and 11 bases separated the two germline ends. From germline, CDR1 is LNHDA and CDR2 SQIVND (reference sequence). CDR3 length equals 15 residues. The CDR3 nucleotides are TGTGCCAGTAGTATCCCCGGGTTGGGCAATCAGCCCCAGCATTTT. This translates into CASSIPGLGNQPQHF.

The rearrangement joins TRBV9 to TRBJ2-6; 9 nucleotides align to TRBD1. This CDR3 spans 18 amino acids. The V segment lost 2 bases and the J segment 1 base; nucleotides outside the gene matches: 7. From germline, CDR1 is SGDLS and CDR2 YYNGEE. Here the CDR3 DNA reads TGTGCCAGCAGCGTTAGCGTAGGGACAGGGTCTGGGGCCAACGTCCTGACTTTC. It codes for CASSVSVGTGSGANVLTF.